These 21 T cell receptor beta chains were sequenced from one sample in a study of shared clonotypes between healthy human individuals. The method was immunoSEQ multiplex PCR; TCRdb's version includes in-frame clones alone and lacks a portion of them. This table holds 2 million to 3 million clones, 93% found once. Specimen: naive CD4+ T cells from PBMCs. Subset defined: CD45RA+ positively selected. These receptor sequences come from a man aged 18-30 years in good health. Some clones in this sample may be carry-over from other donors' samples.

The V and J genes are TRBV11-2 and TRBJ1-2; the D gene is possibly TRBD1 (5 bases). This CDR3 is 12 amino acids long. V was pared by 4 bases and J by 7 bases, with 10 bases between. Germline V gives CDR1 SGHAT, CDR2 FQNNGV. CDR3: CASSWGGIGYTF. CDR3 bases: TGTGCCAGCAGCTGGGGGGGAATTGGCTACACCTTC. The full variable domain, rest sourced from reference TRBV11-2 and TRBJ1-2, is EAGVAQSPRYKIIEKRQSVAFWCNPISGHATLYWYQQILGQGPKLLIQFQNNGVVDDSQLPKDRFSAERLKGVDSTLKIQPAKLEDSAVYLCASSWGGIGYTFGSGTRLTVV.

The CDR3 sequence: CASSPTTSGRPWGGELFF. CDR3 coding DNA: TGTGCCAGCTCTCCCACGACTAGCGGGAGGCCCTGGGGCGGGGAGCTGTTTTTT. The chain couples TRBV18 to TRBJ2-2, with 13 bases lining up with TRBD2. Germline CDR1 KGHSH, CDR2 LQKENI. V dropped 6 bases and J dropped 7; count of bases not matched to a gene: 14. The CDR3 is made up of 18 amino acids.

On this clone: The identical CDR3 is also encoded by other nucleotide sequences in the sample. Here the CDR3 reads CASSLRQGGEKLFF. As DNA, the CDR3 is TGTGCCAGCAGCTTACGGCAGGGTGGTGAAAAACTGTTTTTT. This chain uses TRBV7-2 with TRBJ1-4, with D possibly being TRBD1 (5 bases). Germline CDR1 reads SGHTA; CDR2 reads FQGNSA. V shed 2 bases and J shed 7 bases, with 11 bases lying between them. The CDR3 loop spans 14 amino acids.

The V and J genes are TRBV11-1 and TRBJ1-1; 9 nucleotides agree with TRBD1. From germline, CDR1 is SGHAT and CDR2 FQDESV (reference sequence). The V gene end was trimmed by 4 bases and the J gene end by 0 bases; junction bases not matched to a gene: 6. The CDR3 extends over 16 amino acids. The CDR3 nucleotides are TGTGCCAGCAGCTGGGGACAGGGCCGGATGAACACTGAAGCTTTCTTT. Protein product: CASSWGQGRMNTEAFF.

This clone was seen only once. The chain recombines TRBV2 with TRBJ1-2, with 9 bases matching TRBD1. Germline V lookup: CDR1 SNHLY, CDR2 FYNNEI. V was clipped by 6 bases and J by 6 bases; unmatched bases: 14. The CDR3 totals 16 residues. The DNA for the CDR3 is TGTGCCAGCAGAAAGACCGGGACAGGGATCAGGGATGGCTACACCTTC. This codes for CASRKTGTGIRDGYTF. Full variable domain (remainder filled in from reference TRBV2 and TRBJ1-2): EPEVTQTPSHQVTQMGQEVILRCVPISNHLYFYWYRQILGQKVEFLVSFYNNEISEKSEIFDDQFSVERPDGSNFTLKIRSTKLEDSAMYFCASRKTGTGIRDGYTFGSGTRLTVV.

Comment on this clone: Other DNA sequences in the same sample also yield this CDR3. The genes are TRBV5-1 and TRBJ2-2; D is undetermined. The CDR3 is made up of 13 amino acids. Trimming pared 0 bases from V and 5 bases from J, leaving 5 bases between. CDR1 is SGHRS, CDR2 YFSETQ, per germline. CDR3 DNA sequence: TGCGCCAGCAGCTTGGACAGAACCGGGGAGCTGTTTTTT. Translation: CASSLDRTGELFF.

CDR3 in DNA: TGTGCCAGCAGCGCGGACAGGGCGGTAAGGACTGAAGCTTTCTTT. It is translated as CASSADRAVRTEAFF. The chain combines TRBV11-2 with TRBJ1-1; 8 bases line up with TRBD1. The germline V gene has CDR1 SGHAT and CDR2 FQNNGV. With 5 bases clipped from V and 5 bases from J, the junction kept 10 bases outside the gene matches. The CDR3 spans 15 residues. Filled out from reference TRBV11-2 and TRBJ1-1, the complete variable domain reads EAGVAQSPRYKIIEKRQSVAFWCNPISGHATLYWYQQILGQGPKLLIQFQNNGVVDDSQLPKDRFSAERLKGVDSTLKIQPAKLEDSAVYLCASSADRAVRTEAFFGQGTRLTVV.

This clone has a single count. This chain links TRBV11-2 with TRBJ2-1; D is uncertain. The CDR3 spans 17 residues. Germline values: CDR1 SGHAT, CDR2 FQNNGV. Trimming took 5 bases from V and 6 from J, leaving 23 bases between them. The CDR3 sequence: CASSTRFGLNRSNEQFF. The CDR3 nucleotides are TGTGCCAGCAGCACACGTTTTGGTCTTAATAGGTCCAATGAGCAGTTCTTC.

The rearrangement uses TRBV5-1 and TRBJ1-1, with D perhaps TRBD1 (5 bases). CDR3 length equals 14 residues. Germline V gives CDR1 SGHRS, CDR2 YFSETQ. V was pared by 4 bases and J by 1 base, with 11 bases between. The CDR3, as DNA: TGCGCCAGCAGCCCCAGACAGCAGAACACTGAAGCTTTCTTT. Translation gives CASSPRQQNTEAFF.

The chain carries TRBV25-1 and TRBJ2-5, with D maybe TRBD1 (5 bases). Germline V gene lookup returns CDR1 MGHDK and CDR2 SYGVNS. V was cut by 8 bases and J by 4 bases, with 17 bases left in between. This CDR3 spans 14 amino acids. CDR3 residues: CASGARRDPETQYF. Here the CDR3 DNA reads TGTGCCAGCGGGGCTCGAAGGGATCCAGAGACCCAGTACTTC.

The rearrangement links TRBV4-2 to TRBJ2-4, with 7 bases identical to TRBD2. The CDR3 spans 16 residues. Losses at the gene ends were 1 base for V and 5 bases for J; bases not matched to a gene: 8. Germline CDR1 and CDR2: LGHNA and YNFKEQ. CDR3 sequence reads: CASSQVEGLGENIQYF. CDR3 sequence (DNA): TGTGCCAGCAGCCAAGTCGAAGGACTAGGGGAAAACATTCAGTACTTC.

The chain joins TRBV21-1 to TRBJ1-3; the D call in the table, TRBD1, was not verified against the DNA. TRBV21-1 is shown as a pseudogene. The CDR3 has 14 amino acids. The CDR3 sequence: CASSPPGTGNTIYF. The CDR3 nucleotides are TGTGCCAGCAGCCCCCCCGGGACAGGAAACACCATATATTTT.

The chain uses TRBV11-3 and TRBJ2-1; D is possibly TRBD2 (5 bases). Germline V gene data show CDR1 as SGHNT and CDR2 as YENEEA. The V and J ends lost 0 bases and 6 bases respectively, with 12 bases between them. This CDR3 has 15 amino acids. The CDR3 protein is CASSLEPTRGNEQFF. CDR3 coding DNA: TGTGCCAGCAGCTTAGAACCAACTCGGGGCAATGAGCAGTTCTTC.

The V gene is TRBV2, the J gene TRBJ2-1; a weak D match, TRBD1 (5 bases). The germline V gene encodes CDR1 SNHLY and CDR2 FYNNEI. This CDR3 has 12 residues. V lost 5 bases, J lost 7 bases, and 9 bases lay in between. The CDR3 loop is CASSPQENEQFF. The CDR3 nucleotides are TGTGCCAGCAGTCCACAGGAGAATGAGCAGTTCTTC.

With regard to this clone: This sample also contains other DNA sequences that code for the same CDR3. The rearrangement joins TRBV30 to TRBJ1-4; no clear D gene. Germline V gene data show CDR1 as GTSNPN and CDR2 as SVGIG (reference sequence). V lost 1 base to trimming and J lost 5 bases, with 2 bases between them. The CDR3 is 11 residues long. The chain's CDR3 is CAWSDNEKLFF. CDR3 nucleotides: TGTGCCTGGAGTGACAATGAAAAACTGTTTTTT.

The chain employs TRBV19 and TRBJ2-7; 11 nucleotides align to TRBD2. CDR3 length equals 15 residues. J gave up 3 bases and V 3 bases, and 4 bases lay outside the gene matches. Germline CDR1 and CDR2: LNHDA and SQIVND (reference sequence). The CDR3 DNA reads TGTGCCAGTAGTATTACTAGCGGGAGCCTCTACGAGCAGTACTTC. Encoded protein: CASSITSGSLYEQYF.

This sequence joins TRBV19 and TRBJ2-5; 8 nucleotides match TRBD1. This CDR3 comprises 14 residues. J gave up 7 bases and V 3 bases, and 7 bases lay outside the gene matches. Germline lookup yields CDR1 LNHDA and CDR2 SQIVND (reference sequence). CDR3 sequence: CASSISRGQGTQYF. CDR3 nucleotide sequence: TGTGCCAGTAGTATTAGCAGGGGGCAGGGGACCCAGTACTTC.

CDR3 in DNA: TGTGCCAGCAGCTTCCCCGGGGTTACCTACGAGCAGTACTTC. It specifies CASSFPGVTYEQYF. The genes are TRBV7-9 and TRBJ2-7; tentatively, D is TRBD2 (5 bases). The CDR3 consists of 14 residues. CDR1 SEHNR and CDR2 FQNEAQ come from the germline V gene (reference sequence). With 3 bases removed from V and 2 bases from J, the gap between germline ends came to 11 bases.

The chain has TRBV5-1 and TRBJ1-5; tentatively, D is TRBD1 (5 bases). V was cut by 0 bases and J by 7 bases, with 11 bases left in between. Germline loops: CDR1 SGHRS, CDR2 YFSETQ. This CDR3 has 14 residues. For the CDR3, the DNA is TGCGCCAGCAGCTTGGTTCGGACAATCCAGCCCCAGCATTTT. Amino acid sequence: CASSLVRTIQPQHF.

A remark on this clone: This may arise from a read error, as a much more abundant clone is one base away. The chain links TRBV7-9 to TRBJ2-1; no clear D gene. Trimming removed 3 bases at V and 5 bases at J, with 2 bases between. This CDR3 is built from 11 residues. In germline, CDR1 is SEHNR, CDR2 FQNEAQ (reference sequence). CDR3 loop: CASSFNNEQFF. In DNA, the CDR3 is TGTGCCAGCAGCTTTAACAATGAGCAGTTCTTC.

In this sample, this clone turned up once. CDR3 protein: CASTTGGGPYEQYF. The CDR3, as DNA: TGTGCCAGCACCACCGGGGGGGGCCCCTACGAGCAGTACTTC. The rearrangement joins TRBV6-1 to TRBJ2-7; 8 bases are shared with TRBD2. Trimming took 7 bases from V and 2 from J; bases not matched to a gene: 7. The CDR3 covers 14 residues. Germline V gene data show CDR1 as MNHNS and CDR2 as SASEGT.